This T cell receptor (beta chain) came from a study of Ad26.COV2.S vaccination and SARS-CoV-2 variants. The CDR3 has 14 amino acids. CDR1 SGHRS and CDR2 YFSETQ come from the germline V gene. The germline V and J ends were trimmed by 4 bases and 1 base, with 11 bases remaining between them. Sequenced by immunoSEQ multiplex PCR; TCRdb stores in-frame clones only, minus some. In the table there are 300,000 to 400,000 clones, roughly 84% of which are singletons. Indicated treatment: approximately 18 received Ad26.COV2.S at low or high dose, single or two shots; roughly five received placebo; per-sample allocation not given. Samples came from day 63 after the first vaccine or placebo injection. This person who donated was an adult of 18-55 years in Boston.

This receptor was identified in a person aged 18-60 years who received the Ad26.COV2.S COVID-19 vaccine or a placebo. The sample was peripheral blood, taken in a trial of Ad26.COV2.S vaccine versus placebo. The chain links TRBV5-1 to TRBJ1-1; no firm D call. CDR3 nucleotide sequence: TGCGCCAGCAGCGAAAGGGTGGGGAACACTGAAGCTTTCTTT. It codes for CASSERVGNTEAFF. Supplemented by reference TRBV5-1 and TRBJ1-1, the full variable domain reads KAGVTQTPRYLIKTRGQQVTLSCSPISGHRSVSWYQQTPGQGLQFLFEYFSETQRNKGNFPGRFSGRQFSNSRSEMNVSTLELGDSALYLCASSERVGNTEAFFGQGTRLTVV.